This T cell receptor (beta chain) was recovered during a study of T cell repertoires in ileal Crohn's disease. Study-level information: Postoperative therapy was given to about half: roughly twelve thiopurines, roughly 20 anti-TNF agents.

Germline lookup yields CDR1 KGHSH and CDR2 LQKENI. Trimming cost V 6 bases and J 4 bases; bases outside gene matches: 7. The CDR3 is 14 residues long. On this clone itself: What it binds is unknown.

Only in-frame clones appear in the TCRdb table, and some are missing; sequencing was by immunoSEQ multiplex PCR. This table has about 5,500 clones, approximately 80% appearing once. Study-level points and caveats: Endoscopic recurrence occurred in every patient whose clonality exceeded 26.8%. Mucosal expansions were suggested to be mainly CD8 T cells.

Adults with ileal or ileocolonic Crohn's disease and an indication for resection were eligible. The sample taken for sequencing was ileal tissue. This clonotype was sampled from an adult with Crohn's disease. The gene calls are TRBV18 and TRBJ2-5; 8 bases are a match to TRBD1. The CDR3 nucleotides are TGTGCCAGCTCTCCGCAGGGGGCGCGAGAGACCCAGTACTTC. As protein: CASSPQGARETQYF.